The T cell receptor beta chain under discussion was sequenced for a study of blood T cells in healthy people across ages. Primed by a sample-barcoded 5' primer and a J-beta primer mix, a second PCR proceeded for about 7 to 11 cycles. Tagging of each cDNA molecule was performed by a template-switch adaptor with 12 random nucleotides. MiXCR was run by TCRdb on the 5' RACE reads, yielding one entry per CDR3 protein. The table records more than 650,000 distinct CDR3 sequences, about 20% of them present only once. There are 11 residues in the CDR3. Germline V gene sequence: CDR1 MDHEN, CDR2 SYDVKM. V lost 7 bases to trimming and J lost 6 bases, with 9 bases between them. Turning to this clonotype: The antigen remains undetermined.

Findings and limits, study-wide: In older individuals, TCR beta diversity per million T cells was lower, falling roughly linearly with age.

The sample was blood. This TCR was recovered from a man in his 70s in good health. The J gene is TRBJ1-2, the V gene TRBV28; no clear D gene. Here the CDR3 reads CASTSRDGYTF. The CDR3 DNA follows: TGTGCCAGCACCTCACGGGATGGCTACACCTTC.